Below, one TCR beta chain is given with its context. Its specificity is unknown. The CDR3 spans 16 residues. V gave up 5 bases and J gave up 1 base; unmatched junction bases: 6. CDR1 is PRHDT, CDR2 FYEKMQ, per germline (reference sequence). This sample was included in a study of cytomegalovirus exposure and HLA in healthy donors. A multiplex PCR was run with 60 Vbeta primers and 13 Jbeta primers. Profiled with immunoSEQ multiplex PCR; TCRdb holds only in-frame clones, not every one. The table has approximately 190,000 clones, approximately 84% seen once. Study findings and constraints: One variant, a missense change in DCLRE1C, was linked in a later analysis to TCR beta V- and J-gene trimming. Later findings reportedly placed an Asian-associated ancestry cluster below the approximately 650-donor mean for N-insertions. Later work associated 16,951 TCR beta sequences with HLA alleles at 0.05 false discovery rate. Three CMV-associated chains proved CMV antigen-specific in vitro.

The J gene is TRBJ2-2, the V gene TRBV13; TRBD1 matches 8 bases. This receptor was obtained from a woman aged 25-40 years in good health and CMV-seropositive. Input material: PBMCs. The chain's CDR3 is CASSPGQGVNTGELFF. The DNA of the CDR3 is TGTGCCAGCAGCCCCGGACAGGGTGTGAACACCGGGGAGCTGTTTTTT.